These T cell receptor beta chains were read from a single sample in a study of cytomegalovirus exposure and HLA in healthy donors. Only in-frame clones appear in the TCRdb table, and some are missing; sequencing was by immunoSEQ multiplex PCR. The data show about 140,000 clones, 70% to 80% seen once. What was sequenced was PBMCs. The source is a woman aged 50 to 65 in good health and CMV-seronegative. The CDR3 runs from the conserved cysteine through the conserved F or W. D genes are given only for firm matches. Size values are once, few and many counts, or a class for expanded clones, and some rows have none.

d_call	v_call	clone_size	j_call	cdr3_aa	cdr3_nt
TRBD2	TRBV19	-	TRBJ2-5	CASSGPKTSGTEETQYF	TGTGCCAGTAGTGGACCCAAGACTAGCGGAACGGAGGAGACCCAGTACTTC
-	TRBV30	few	TRBJ2-6	CAWSDPLISSGANVLTF	TGTGCCTGGAGTGACCCACTTATAAGCTCTGGGGCCAACGTCCTGACTTTC
TRBD1	TRBV7-9	-	TRBJ1-4	CASSLNPGQATNEKLFF	TGTGCCAGCAGCTTAAACCCCGGACAGGCAACTAATGAAAAACTGTTTTTT
TRBD1	TRBV7-9	-	TRBJ1-4	CASSSGTGWEKLFF	TGTGCCAGCAGCTCCGGGACAGGGTGGGAAAAACTGTTTTTT
TRBD1	TRBV7-9	-	TRBJ2-7	CASSLSGQGAYEQYF	TGTGCCAGCAGCCTATCGGGACAGGGGGCCTACGAGCAGTACTTC
TRBD1	TRBV6-6	-	TRBJ1-5	CASSRQGNSNQPQHF	TGTGCCAGCAGTCGACAGGGAAATAGCAATCAGCCCCAGCATTTT
-	TRBV19	-	TRBJ2-5	CASSPSGIQETQYF	TGTGCCAGTAGCCCCTCCGGGATCCAAGAGACCCAGTACTTC
-	TRBV9	-	TRBJ1-3	CASSVDGRPGNTIYF	TGTGCCAGCAGCGTAGATGGCAGGCCAGGAAACACCATATATTTT
TRBD2	TRBV6-1	once	TRBJ2-4	CASSEASGGALDNIQYF	TGTGCCAGCAGTGAAGCTAGCGGGGGGGCATTAGATAACATTCAGTACTTC
-	TRBV6-5	-	TRBJ2-7	CASSSSNPSSYEQYF	TGTGCCAGCAGTTCCTCTAACCCGAGCTCCTACGAGCAGTACTTC
-	TRBV4-2	-	TRBJ1-6	CASSQEWSGPNSPLHF	TGTGCCAGCAGCCAAGAATGGTCAGGGCCTAATTCACCCCTCCACTTT
TRBD1	TRBV6-1	few	TRBJ2-5	CASILDRGLETQYF	TGTGCCAGCATCTTGGACAGGGGGTTGGAGACCCAGTACTTC
-	TRBV10-3	medium-sized	TRBJ1-5	CAIGDIDQPQHF	TGTGCCATCGGGGACATCGATCAGCCCCAGCATTTT
-	TRBV7-9	-	TRBJ2-3	CASSFPPRRTASSTDTQYF	TGTGCCAGCAGCTTCCCACCCCGACGGACAGCGTCTAGCACAGATACGCAGTATTTT